The rows below give T cell receptor beta chains drawn from one sample of a study of PD-L1 blockade in urothelial cancer. The table came from immunoSEQ multiplex PCR; TCRdb's copy has only in-frame clones and leaves some out. This table has 120,000 or so clones, about 82% appearing once. The sequences come from PBMCs, collected around atezolizumab (anti-PD-L1) treatment. These receptors came from a man aged 50 to 59 with urothelial cancer. CDR3s include the opening cysteine and the closing phenylalanine or tryptophan. Fields, in order: D gene, clone size, J gene, V gene, CDR3 DNA, CDR3 protein. A D gene is named only where the DNA matches it firmly. The listing skips clone size in some rows; elsewhere it reads once, few, many or a size class.

>TRBD1|NA|TRBJ2-7|TRBV2
TGTGCCAGCAGTGATGTTTTGGCAGGGGGCTACTACGAGCAGTACTTC
CASSDVLAGGYYEQYF
>TRBD1|NA|TRBJ2-5|TRBV7-6
TGTGCCAGCAGCACGGGGACAGGGGGGGCCGAGACCCAGTACTTC
CASSTGTGGAETQYF
>TRBD1|few|TRBJ2-2|TRBV6-1
TGTGCCAGCATCCCCTGGGACAGAGGTACCGGGGAGCTGTTTTTT
CASIPWDRGTGELFF
>TRBD2|NA|TRBJ2-1|TRBV7-8
TGTGCCAGCAGCTCTAGCGGGAGGAGGGTATACAATGAGCAGTTCTTC
CASSSSGRRVYNEQFF
>TRBD1|NA|TRBJ2-6|TRBV5-1
TGCGCCAGCAGCAGGGACAGGGGGACCTCTGGGGCCAACGTCCTGACTTTC
CASSRDRGTSGANVLTF
>TRBD1|NA|TRBJ1-1|TRBV30
TGTGCCTGGAGTAAGACAGGGATCCCTGAAGCTTTCTTT
CAWSKTGIPEAFF
>TRBD2|NA|TRBJ2-2|TRBV6-5
TGTGCCAGCAGTTACTCGGGCGGGAGACCAACCGGGGAGCTGTTTTTT
CASSYSGGRPTGELFF
>NA|NA|TRBJ2-7|TRBV25-1
TGTGCCAGCAGTGAAGGAGCGGCATACTATACCTACGAGCAGTACTTC
CASSEGAAYYTYEQYF
>NA|NA|TRBJ1-1|TRBV27
TGTGCCAGCAGTTTCGGCCAGGGTCACACTGAAGCTTTCTTT
CASSFGQGHTEAFF
>TRBD2|NA|TRBJ2-1|TRBV15
TGTGCCACCAGCAGAGATCGTTGGTCTAGCGGTAATGAGCAGTTCTTC
CATSRDRWSSGNEQFF
>NA|NA|TRBJ1-2|TRBV4-2
TGTGCCAGCAGCCAAAATCAGGGCTATGGCTACACCTTC
CASSQNQGYGYTF
>NA|NA|TRBJ1-1|TRBV18
TGTGCCAGCTCACCTGAGCGGACTGAAGCTTTCTTT
CASSPERTEAFF
>NA|NA|TRBJ2-7|TRBV5-5
TGTGCCAGCAGCTTGCGGGGGTTGTACGAGCAGTACTTC
CASSLRGLYEQYF
>NA|few|TRBJ2-5|TRBV7-2
TGTGCCAGCAGCTTATCAGAGGGGCCGCGGGGAGGGACCCAGTACTTC
CASSLSEGPRGGTQYF
>NA|few|TRBJ1-5|TRBV5-8
TGTGCCAGCGGCGGGGGCTCCTATCAGCCCCAGCATTTT
CASGGGSYQPQHF
>TRBD1|NA|TRBJ1-1|TRBV19
TGTGCCAGTAGTATTCTAGGGGGCCTGAACACTGAAGCTTTCTTT
CASSILGGLNTEAFF
>NA|NA|TRBJ2-6|TRBV7-3
TGTGCCAGCAGCTTAATCGGAGTCTCGTCTGGGGCCAACGTCCTGACTTTC
CASSLIGVSSGANVLTF